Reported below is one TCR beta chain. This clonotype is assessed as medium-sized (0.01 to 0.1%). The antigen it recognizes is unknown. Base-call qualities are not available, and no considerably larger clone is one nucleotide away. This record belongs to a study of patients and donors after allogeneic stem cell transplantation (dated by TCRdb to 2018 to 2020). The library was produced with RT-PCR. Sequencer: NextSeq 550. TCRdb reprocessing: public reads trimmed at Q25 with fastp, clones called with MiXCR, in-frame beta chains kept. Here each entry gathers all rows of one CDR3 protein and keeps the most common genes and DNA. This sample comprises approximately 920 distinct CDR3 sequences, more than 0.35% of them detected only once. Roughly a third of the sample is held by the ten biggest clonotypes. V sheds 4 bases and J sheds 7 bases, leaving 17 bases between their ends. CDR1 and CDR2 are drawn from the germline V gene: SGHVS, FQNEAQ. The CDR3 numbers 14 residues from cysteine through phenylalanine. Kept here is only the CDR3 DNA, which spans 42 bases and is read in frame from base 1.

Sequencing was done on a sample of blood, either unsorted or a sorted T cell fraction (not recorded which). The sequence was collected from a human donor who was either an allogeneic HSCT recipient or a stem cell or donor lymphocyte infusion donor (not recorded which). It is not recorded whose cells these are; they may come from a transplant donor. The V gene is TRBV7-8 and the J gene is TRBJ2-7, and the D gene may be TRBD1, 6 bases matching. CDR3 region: CASSSSGGRGEQYF. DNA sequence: TGTGCCAGCAGCTCAAGTGGGGGCCGGGGAGAGCAGTACTTC.